This T cell receptor (beta chain) appears in the sequencing data of a study of cytomegalovirus exposure and HLA in healthy donors. Study-wide results and limits: An analysis done earlier found most TCR beta V segments productive about 87% or about 30% of the time. Across HLA loci, a later analysis found differing TCR association rates, with DRB1 most and HLA-C fewest.

The CDR3 covers 15 residues. Germline V CDR1 and CDR2: SNHLY, FYNNEI. V trimming: 4 bases; J trimming: 8 bases; junction bases outside the gene matches: 7. PCR involved 60 Vbeta and 13 Jbeta primers. Using immunoSEQ multiplex PCR, the repertoire was profiled, and TCRdb retains in-frame clones only, with some absent. The sample consists of over 110,000 clones, 79% of them appearing once. For this clone: The antigen remains unidentified.

Sequencing was carried out using PBMCs. This sequence joins TRBV2 and TRBJ1-6; 8 nucleotides match TRBD1. The TCR comes from a female donor in good health and CMV-seronegative. Here the CDR3 reads CASSAQGANYSPLHF. The CDR3 nucleotides read TGTGCCAGCAGTGCCCAGGGGGCGAATTATTCACCCCTCCACTTT.